These T cell receptor beta chains were read from a single sample in a study of TIL therapy for anti-PD-1-resistant metastatic lung cancer. The data were produced by immunoSEQ multiplex PCR, yet TCRdb's version contains in-frame clones alone and is incomplete. This sample has 50,000 or so clones, with around 79% found just once. The input for sequencing was blood, taken at baseline. The origin of the receptors is a woman aged 30-79 years with non-small cell lung cancer. The CDR3 runs from the conserved cysteine through the conserved F or W. Size is stated for part of the rows, as once, few or many counts, or as a class when the clone is expanded.

>TRBV5-1|TRBJ2-5|-
CASSLGLPETQYF
>TRBV18|TRBJ2-5|-
CASSPPPQETQYF
>TRBV5-4|TRBJ2-2|-
CASSWGSGELFF
>TRBV29-1|TRBJ2-1|-
CSALPFGNEQFF
>TRBV5-1|TRBJ1-6|-
CASSFNTGGENSPLHF
>TRBV19|TRBJ2-3|-
CASPHTTSGDSDTQYF
>TRBV7-9|TRBJ2-2|-
CASSPAGIGTGELFF
>TRBV7-8|TRBJ1-2|-
CASSLGDRVEGYTF
>TRBV5-1|TRBJ1-4|once
CASRSDRGHEKLFF
>TRBV11-2|TRBJ2-1|-
CASSLDLEGNEQFF
>TRBV28|TRBJ1-5|-
CASRTPGANQPQHF
>TRBV18|TRBJ2-1|once
CASSPVAGVMNEQFF
>TRBV9|TRBJ1-2|-
CASSVVGNYGYTF
>TRBV19|TRBJ1-2|-
CASSMLRRQGDGYTF
>TRBV14|TRBJ2-1|-
CASSQYSEQFF
>TRBV9|TRBJ1-2|-
CASSSDQGRAGYTF
>TRBV2|TRBJ2-1|-
CAIVGGTAYNEQFF
>TRBV11-2|TRBJ1-2|few
CASSLVNYGYTF
>TRBV6-5|TRBJ1-2|few
CASTSKGRDGYTF
>TRBV7-9|TRBJ2-1|-
CASSFGAGGHNEQFF
>TRBV6-5|TRBJ1-1|-
CASSYSFSNTEAFF
>TRBV6-5|TRBJ2-5|-
CASRGLAGGDETQYF
>TRBV28|TRBJ1-5|-
CASSPTMRQGNQPQHF
>TRBV11-1|TRBJ1-1|once
CASSLTGPRERAFF
>TRBV19|TRBJ1-4|once
CASSPSTGRGELFF
>TRBV25-1|TRBJ2-1|-
CASSEWVGNEQFF
>TRBV5-1|TRBJ1-1|-
CASSLVVSGSTEAFF
>TRBV14|TRBJ2-1|-
CASSQDIGTGDYYNEQFF
>TRBV28|TRBJ2-1|-
CASSLTKVPLNEQFF
>TRBV11-3|TRBJ2-3|-
CASSLALGGTQYF
>TRBV7-2|TRBJ2-7|-
CASSHRTGRDYEQYF
>TRBV18|TRBJ2-5|-
CASSLGAEETQYF
>TRBV19|TRBJ2-5|-
CASSIISGQETQYF
>TRBV28|TRBJ2-3|-
CASSWEGVDTQYF
>TRBV30|TRBJ2-7|-
CAWSPPGQGAREQYF
>TRBV5-3|TRBJ2-7|-
CARSLRAAGISCLGRYEQYF
>TRBV6-5|TRBJ2-7|-
CASSYSPSGTSYEQYF
>TRBV9|TRBJ2-5|few
CASSVEGSGGETQYF
>TRBV28|TRBJ2-6|-
CASSFPPTGTGANVLTF
>TRBV2|TRBJ2-1|-
CASSETSALNEQFF
>TRBV2|TRBJ2-1|-
CAKKVYNEQFF
>TRBV6-1|TRBJ2-7|-
CASSELGGQGAKEQYF
>TRBV21-1|TRBJ2-1|-
CAREDRGLYNEQFF
>TRBV4-3|TRBJ2-1|-
CASSQGPSGGEVNEQFF
>TRBV19|TRBJ1-4|once
CASSIFGGGIEKLFF
>TRBV28|TRBJ2-7|-
CASSFTGTSGLYEQYF
>TRBV14|TRBJ2-1|-
CASSQGPLRGNNEQFF
>TRBV5-4|TRBJ2-1|-
CASSRDRGRRNEQFF
>TRBV7-9|TRBJ1-1|-
CASSLLIGGRTEAFF
>TRBV21-1|TRBJ2-7|-
CASSTKGRGSSYEQYF